This T cell receptor (beta chain) was captured by sequencing in a study of blood T cells in healthy people across ages. General study results and limits: The study found more naive CD4+ cells and higher diversity in long-lived than aged donors.

A sample-barcoded 5' primer and a J-beta primer mix were used in a second PCR of roughly 7 to 12 cycles. Each CDR3 protein is one row after TCRdb ran MiXCR on the 5' RACE reads. Of 550,000 to 800,000 distinct CDR3 sequences in the sample, 32% were seen once. It was around 10 milliliters of peripheral blood that were drawn from each donor. The CDR3 extends over 14 amino acids. J was trimmed by 15 bases and V by 3 bases; bases with no gene match: 9. With regard to this clonotype: No antigen is known for it.

The chain is built from TRBV12-3 or TRBV12-4 and TRBJ2-2; 11 nucleotides align to TRBD1. This TCR was sampled from an elderly woman in good health. Sequencing was carried out using blood. The CDR3 DNA reads TGTGCCAGCAGTTTGGAGGCCGGGACAGGGGGGATGTTTTTT. This gives the protein CASSLEAGTGGMFF.